The T cell receptor beta chain under discussion was sequenced for a study of blood T cells in healthy people across ages (dated by TCRdb to 2013 to 2016). The study in broad terms: In model experiments, roughly one uniquely barcoded TCR beta cDNA molecule per two T cells was captured by template switching. Age-related changes in TCR beta repertoire diversity were measured in the study by deep sequencing normalized with unique cDNA molecular identifiers. The donors were split into four age groups: young (average about 16 years), middle-aged (39), aged (roughly 65) and long-lived (approximately 80). The study analyzed two additional independent replicas of 1 million unique cDNA reads from the same blood draw for two donors, one aged 18 to 29 and one aged 80 or older. To avoid experimental bias, donors of different ages were distributed randomly across sequencing lanes.

Overall results and qualifications from the work: Estimates of total diversity based on one million sequenced T cells were regarded as lower bounds and as underestimates. The long-lived group showed more naive CD4+ T cells, fewer expanded clones and increased TCR diversity than the aged group, suggesting age selection. Observed TCR beta diversity per million T cells fell roughly linearly with age, and a significant reduction was already apparent by age around 40. Because the CMV infection status of the donors was unknown, age-related changes in expanded clonotypes may potentially have been confounded. There was a strong correlation between observed TCR beta diversity and the percentage of naive T cells measured by flow cytometry. Because profiling used bulk unsorted PBMCs, naive and antigen-experienced compartments could not be compared conclusively.

As regards this clonotype: The target of this receptor is not known. No qualities accompany the bases; no much larger clone lies one base away.

The roughly 37 donors, aged 6 to 90 years, were systemically healthy Caucasian individuals from Russia. Approximately 9.3 milliliters of peripheral blood were collected from each donor into EDTA-treated Vacutainer tubes. Ficoll-Paque density-gradient centrifugation was used to isolate PBMCs, with at least 6.5 million per sample. Total RNA, at least 5 micrograms per sample, was extracted from PBMCs with Trizol reagent. The percentages of naive CD45RAhigh/CD27high T cells were determined by flow cytometry on a PBMC aliquot from every donor. CDR1 and CDR2 are read off the germline V gene (reference sequence) as MNHNY and SVGAGI. The CDR3 spans 15 residues, from the cysteine through the phenylalanine. CDR3 DNA only is kept here, 45 bases in frame from base 1. Here V drops 6 bases and J drops 7 bases, and the junction holds 9 bases not matched to any gene. Libraries were made using 5' RACE. TCRdb shows the sequencer as Illumina HiSeq 2500. A second PCR of roughly 7 to 12 cycles was performed with a sample-barcoded 5' primer and a J-beta primer mix. Each TCR beta cDNA molecule received a unique molecular identifier from a template-switch 5' adaptor carrying 12 random nucleotides. Each sample yielded at least 3 million CDR3-containing paired-end reads. The Mint cDNA synthesis kit, primed by a TRBC-specific oligonucleotide, was used to synthesize first-strand cDNA from all RNA. Following uracil-DNA glycosylase treatment, all cDNA underwent a first 18-cycle PCR with the universal primers M1SS and BC2_uni_R. The study's own analysis went as follows. For normalization, 1 million high-quality reads, each with a distinct molecular identifier, were randomly selected from each sample. Instead of being binned into consensus sequences, reads that shared molecular identifiers were thrown out. MiTCR, set to a Q25 quality threshold and the strictest error-elimination algorithm, was used for CDR3 identification, clonotype clustering and error correction. A nonparametric unseen species model using Euler transformation provided a lower-bound estimate of total TCR beta diversity. Clones were called with MiXCR by TCRdb after fastp trimmed the public reads at Q25, and only in-frame beta chains were retained. Rows are unified per CDR3 protein, each entry keeping the most common DNA and genes. The V and J calls, along with clone size, are taken from TCRdb and not from the paper's own processing. The sample table contains hundreds of thousands of distinct CDR3 sequences; only one count was recorded for 35% to 50% of them. The biggest ten clones account for around 30% of the sample.

The sample comprised blood. This receptor was identified in a man at least 80 years old in good health. The chain was built from TRBV6-6 and TRBJ2-1; the central 10 bases match TRBD1. The CDR3 protein sequence reads: CASRLSGQGVNEQFF. The DNA sequence follows: TGTGCCAGCAGGTTATCAGGACAGGGGGTAAATGAGCAGTTCTTC.